This entry lists 22 T cell receptor beta chains sequenced from one sample in a study of T cell repertoires in cytomegalovirus infection. MiXCR was run by TCRdb on the reads, yielding one entry per CDR3 protein. The sample comprises 900,000 to 950,000 distinct CDR3 sequences, around 29% of which are singletons, and about an eighth rests with the top ten. The antigens of these receptors remain unknown. This specimen was cultured CD8+ T cells from PBMCs, taken from culture after CMV antigen stimulation. The receptors originated from a human donor in good health (CMV status not recorded). Some clones in this sample may be carry-over from other donors' samples.

In its sample, this clonotype was seen many times. The chain is built from TRBV4-1 and TRBJ1-1; TRBD1 matches at 8 bases. V lost 1 base to trimming and J lost 2 bases; unmatched junction nucleotides: 6. The CDR3 spans 16 residues. The germline V gene has CDR1 MGHRA and CDR2 YSYEKL. Here the CDR3 reads CASSQGPQGANTEAFF. Written as DNA, the CDR3 is TGCGCCAGCAGCCAAGGTCCCCAGGGGGCAAACACTGAAGCTTTCTTT.

Note on this clonotype: This clone may be a read error of a much larger clone one base away. A read error is likely, as this CDR3 ends without the conserved phenylalanine or tryptophan. This CDR3 reads CASSLILAGGQFS. The CDR3 DNA reads TGTGCCAGCAGTTTAATTCTAGCGGGGGGTCAGTTCTCC. This rearrangement joins TRBV12-3 or TRBV12-4 to TRBJ2-1; TRBD2 matches at 11 bases. The trim removed 2 bases at V and 13 bases at J, leaving 4 bases unmatched. The length of the CDR3 is 13 residues.

The rearrangement uses TRBV5-4 and TRBJ1-1; the D is unclear. V was cut by 1 base and J by 3 bases, with 13 bases left in between. In germline, CDR1 is SGHNT, CDR2 YYREEE (reference sequence). The CDR3 sequence is 15 residues long. CDR3 amino acids: CASSLKRETHTEAFF. The CDR3 bases are TGTGCCAGCAGCTTGAAAAGGGAGACACACACTGAAGCTTTCTTT.

The CDR3 DNA follows: TGTGCCAGCCAGGGTGCAGGGGAAAAACTGTTTTTT. Amino acid sequence: CASQGAGEKLFF. The chain couples TRBV27 to TRBJ1-4, with D possibly TRBD1 on 5 matching bases. V was pared by 8 bases and J by 8 bases, with 12 bases between. The germline CDR1 and CDR2 sequences are MNHEY and SMNVEV (reference sequence). This CDR3 spans 12 amino acids.

Here the CDR3 reads CASSLARGSGTEAFF. The CDR3 DNA follows: TGTGCCAGCAGCTTAGCGAGGGGTAGCGGCACTGAAGCTTTCTTT. The rearrangement uses TRBV7-6 and TRBJ1-1, with TRBD1 as a possible D gene (5 bases). This CDR3 contains 15 residues. The germline V gene encodes CDR1 SGHVS and CDR2 FNYEAQ. V lost 0 bases, J lost 4 bases, and 12 bases lay in between.

The V call is TRBV6-7, the J call TRBJ2-7; TRBD1 matches 7 bases. TRBV6-7 is classed as an ORF, of uncertain function. The CDR3 contains 17 residues. V lost 3 bases and J lost 2; bases outside the gene matches: 13. The CDR3 reads CASSYDVLRTGTYEQYV. DNA for the CDR3: TGTGCCAGCAGTTATGACGTCTTAAGGACAGGAACCTACGAGCAGTACGTC.

On this clonotype: A single base separates this from a much larger clone, so it may be a read error. For the CDR3, the DNA is TGTGTCAGCAGTCCCTCTGGAAACACCATATATTTT. Protein sequence: CVSSPSGNTIYF. The chain uses TRBV7-6 and TRBJ1-3; unclear D gene. Germline CDR1 is SGHVS and CDR2 is FNYEAQ. This CDR3 has 12 amino acids. Complete variable domain (other parts from reference TRBV7-6 and TRBJ1-3): GAGVSQSPRYKVTKRGQDVALRCDPISGHVSLYWYRQALGQGPEFLTYFNYEAQQDKSGLPNDRFSAERPEGSISTLTIQRTEQRDSAMYRCVSSPSGNTIYFGEGSWLTVV.

V usage is TRBV5-1 and J usage is TRBJ1-1; D gene unclear. V lost 1 base to trimming and J lost 2 bases, with 9 bases between them. The length of the CDR3 is 14 residues. In germline, CDR1 is SGHRS, CDR2 YFSETQ. Written as DNA, the CDR3 is TGCGCCAGCAGCTTGTATTCCGAAAACACTGAAGCTTTCTTT. This translates into CASSLYSENTEAFF.

Remarks on this clonotype: One end of the junction is discordant with germline, which a read error may explain. This chain joins TRBV24-1 and TRBJ2-2; D remains ambiguous. This CDR3 comprises 13 residues. CDR1 is KGHDR, CDR2 SFDVKD, per germline. CDR3 residues: CATSDDSPGELFF. The CDR3 bases are TGTGCCACCAGTGATGACTCCCCCGGAGAGCTGTTTTTT.

This clonotype was counted a few times. This chain connects TRBV12-3 or TRBV12-4 to TRBJ2-3, with TRBD2 identical over 16 bases. Losses at the gene ends were 6 bases for V and 4 bases for J; bases not matched to a gene: 7. The CDR3 sequence is 17 residues long. CDR3 sequence (DNA): TGTGCCAGCAGGGGACTAGCGGGGGGGCGGAGCGCAGATACGCAGTATTTT. This gives the protein CASRGLAGGRSADTQYF.

This chain links TRBV10-3 with TRBJ2-2, with 11 bases that match TRBD2. V trimming: 6 bases; J trimming: 2 bases; junction bases outside the gene matches: 11. In germline, CDR1 is ENHRY, CDR2 SYGVKD. CDR3 size: 18 residues. The CDR3 is CAIRVFTSGGANTGELFF. In nucleotides, the CDR3 is TGTGCCATCAGGGTGTTCACTAGCGGGGGCGCCAACACCGGGGAGCTGTTTTTT.

The chain couples TRBV19 to TRBJ1-1; D perhaps matches TRBD1 (6 bases). V was clipped by 5 bases and J by 0 bases, with 16 bases between them. CDR1 is LNHDA, CDR2 SQIVND, per germline (reference sequence). This CDR3 comprises 16 residues. Written as DNA, the CDR3 is TGTGCCAGTAGTGGGGGGGCAGGGGCCCTGAACACTGAAGCTTTCTTT. Translated, it gives CASSGGAGALNTEAFF.

V gene TRBV10-1 combines with J gene TRBJ2-5; D gene uncertain. V lost 3 bases to trimming and J lost 3 bases, with 14 bases between them. The CDR3 consists of 15 residues. Germline V gives CDR1 WNHNN, CDR2 SYGVQD (reference sequence). The CDR3 DNA reads as TGCGCCAGCAGTGATTCGGACGGTCCGGAAGAGACCCAGTACTTC. Encoded protein: CASSDSDGPEETQYF.

V is TRBV5-5 and J is TRBJ2-4, with D uncertain. Germline CDR1 is SGHKS and CDR2 is YYEKEE (reference sequence). The CDR3 is 18 residues long. V dropped 1 base and J dropped 0 bases, with 17 bases sitting between them. The CDR3 DNA reads as TGTGCCAGCAGCTTGATTTTTGGGCAGGCCGAAGCCAAAAACATTCAGTACTTC. It yields the protein CASSLIFGQAEAKNIQYF.

This clonotype has a single count. The CDR3 region is CASSPAPASSYNSPLHF. CDR3 bases: TGTGCCAGCAGCCCAGCCCCTGCGAGCTCCTATAATTCACCCCTCCACTTT. This rearrangement joins TRBV7-9 to TRBJ1-6; unclear D gene. Germline CDR1 is SEHNR and CDR2 is FQNEAQ (reference sequence). V was clipped by 5 bases and J by 0 bases, with 14 bases between them. The CDR3 is 17 amino acids.

The gene calls are TRBV10-2 and TRBJ2-7, with a tentative D call TRBD1 (5 bases). Trimming stripped 2 bases from V and 9 bases from J, with 23 bases between. The germline gives CDR1 WSHSY, CDR2 SAAADI. The CDR3 runs 16 residues. The CDR3: CASSEGSRATSSGQYV. The CDR3 DNA reads TGCGCCAGCAGTGAGGGGTCCAGGGCTACGTCCTCAGGGCAGTACGTC.

The chain employs TRBV10-3 and TRBJ2-7; perhaps TRBD1 as D (6 bases). From germline, CDR1 is ENHRY and CDR2 SYGVKD. The CDR3 is 13 amino acids. Trimming removed 9 bases at V and 4 bases at J, with 16 bases between. CDR3 coding DNA: TGTGCCATTGCGCCAGGGGTAACTTACGAGCAGTACTTC. The encoded protein is CAIAPGVTYEQYF.

The V gene is TRBV12-5, the J gene TRBJ1-1; TRBD1 matches at 10 bases. Germline V lookup: CDR1 LGHNT, CDR2 FRNRAP. Germline trimming cut 7 bases from V and 1 base from J; bases unmatched to any gene: 12. The length of the CDR3 is 17 residues. The CDR3 sequence is CASAPSGTGASNTEAFF. DNA for the CDR3: TGTGCTAGTGCCCCCTCCGGGACAGGGGCCTCGAACACTGAAGCTTTCTTT. Together with reference TRBV12-5 and TRBJ1-1, the CDR3 gives the full variable domain: DARVTQTPRHKVTEMGQEVTMRCQPILGHNTVFWYRQTMMQGLELLAYFRNRAPLDDSGMPKDRFSAEMPDATLATLKIQPSEPRDSAVYFCASAPSGTGASNTEAFFGQGTRLTVV.

The chain is built from TRBV4-2 and TRBJ2-3, with D perhaps matching TRBD2 (5 bases). Germline V gene data show CDR1 as LGHNA and CDR2 as YNFKEQ. V was trimmed by 0 bases and J by 2 bases, leaving 12 bases between them. This CDR3 has 16 amino acids. CDR3 DNA sequence: TGTGCCAGCAGCCAAGAACGAGCGGCCCTCACAGATACGCAGTATTTT. Its translation: CASSQERAALTDTQYF.

This rearrangement joins TRBV20-1 to TRBJ2-7; D is possibly TRBD1 or TRBD2 (7 bases each). Germline V gene lookup returns CDR1 DFQATT and CDR2 SNEGSKA (reference sequence). The length of the CDR3 is 15 residues. Trimming took 0 bases from V and 2 from J, leaving 14 bases between them. The CDR3 sequence: CSARDRSGGAYEQYV. The CDR3 nucleotides read TGCAGTGCTAGAGATCGTTCAGGGGGGGCCTACGAGCAGTACGTC.

CDR3 coding DNA: TGCGCCAGCAGCCAGGGACTACCTTTCACAGATACGCAGTATTTT. It translates to CASSQGLPFTDTQYF. J is TRBJ2-3 and V is TRBV4-3; 7 nucleotides align to TRBD2. Germline V CDR1 and CDR2: LGHNA, YSLEER. Trimming at V came to 3 bases and at J to 2 bases, leaving 5 bases not matched to a gene. There are 15 residues in the CDR3.

This chain joins TRBV4-3 and TRBJ2-1, with 11 bases matching TRBD2. CDR3 size: 16 residues. Germline trimming cut 3 bases from V and 6 bases from J; bases unmatched to any gene: 7. Germline CDR1 LGHNA, CDR2 YSLEER. The CDR3 loop reads CASSQPTSGGPNEQFF. CDR3 DNA: TGCGCCAGCAGCCAGCCTACTAGCGGGGGCCCCAATGAGCAGTTCTTC.